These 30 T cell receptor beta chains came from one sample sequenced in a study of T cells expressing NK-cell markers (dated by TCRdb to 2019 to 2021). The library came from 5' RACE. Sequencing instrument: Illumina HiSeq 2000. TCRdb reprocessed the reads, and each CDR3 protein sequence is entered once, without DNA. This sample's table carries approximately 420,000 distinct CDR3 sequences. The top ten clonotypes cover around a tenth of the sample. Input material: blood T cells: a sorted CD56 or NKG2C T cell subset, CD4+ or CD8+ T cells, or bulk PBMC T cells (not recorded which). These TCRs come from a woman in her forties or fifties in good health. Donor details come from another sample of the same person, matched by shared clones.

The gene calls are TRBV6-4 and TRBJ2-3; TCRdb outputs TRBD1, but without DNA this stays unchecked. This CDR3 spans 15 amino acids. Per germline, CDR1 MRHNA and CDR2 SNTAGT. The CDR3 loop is CASSEGAEGADTQYF.

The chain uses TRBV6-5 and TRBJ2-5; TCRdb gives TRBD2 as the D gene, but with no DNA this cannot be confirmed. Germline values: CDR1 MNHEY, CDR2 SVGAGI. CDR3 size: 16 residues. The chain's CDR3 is CASSYSAGGYQETQYF.

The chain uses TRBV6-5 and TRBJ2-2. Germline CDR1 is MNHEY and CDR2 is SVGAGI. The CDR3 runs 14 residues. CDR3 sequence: CASAYFAVTGELFF.

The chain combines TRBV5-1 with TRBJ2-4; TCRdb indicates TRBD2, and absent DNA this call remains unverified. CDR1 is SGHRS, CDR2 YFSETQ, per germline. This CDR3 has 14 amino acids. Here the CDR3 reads CASSLFGGENIQYF.

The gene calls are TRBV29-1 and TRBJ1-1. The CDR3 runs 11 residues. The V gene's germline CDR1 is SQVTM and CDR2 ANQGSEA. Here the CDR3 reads CTNEGPTEAFF. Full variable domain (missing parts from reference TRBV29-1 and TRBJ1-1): SAVISQKPSRDICQRGTSLTIQCQVDSQVTMMFWYRQQPGQSLTLIATANQGSEATYESGFVIDKFPISRPNLTFSTLTVSNMSPEDSSIYLCTNEGPTEAFFGQGTRLTVV.

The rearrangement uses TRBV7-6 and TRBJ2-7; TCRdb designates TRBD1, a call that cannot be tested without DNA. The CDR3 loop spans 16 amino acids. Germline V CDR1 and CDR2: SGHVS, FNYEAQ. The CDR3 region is CASSLDDRGHSYEQYF.

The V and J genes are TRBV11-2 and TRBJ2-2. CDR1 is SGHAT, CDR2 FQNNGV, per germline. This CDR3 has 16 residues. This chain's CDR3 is CASSLSQSVNTGELFF.

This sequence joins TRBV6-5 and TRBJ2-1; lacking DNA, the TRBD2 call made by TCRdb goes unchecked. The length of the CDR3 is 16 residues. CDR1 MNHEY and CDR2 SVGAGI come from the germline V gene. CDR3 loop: CASSRTSGSWSNEQFF.

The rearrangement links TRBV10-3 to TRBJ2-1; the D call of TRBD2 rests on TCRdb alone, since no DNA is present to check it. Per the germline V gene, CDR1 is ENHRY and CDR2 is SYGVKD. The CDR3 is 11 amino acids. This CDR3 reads CAISEAGVQFF.

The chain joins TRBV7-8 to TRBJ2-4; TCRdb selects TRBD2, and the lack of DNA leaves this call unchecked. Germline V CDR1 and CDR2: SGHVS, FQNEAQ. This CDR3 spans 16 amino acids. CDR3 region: CASSSGLAGTKNIQYF.

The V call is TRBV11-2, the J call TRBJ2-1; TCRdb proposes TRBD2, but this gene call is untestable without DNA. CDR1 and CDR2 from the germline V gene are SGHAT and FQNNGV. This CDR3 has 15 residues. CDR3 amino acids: CASSPRAAAYNEQFF.

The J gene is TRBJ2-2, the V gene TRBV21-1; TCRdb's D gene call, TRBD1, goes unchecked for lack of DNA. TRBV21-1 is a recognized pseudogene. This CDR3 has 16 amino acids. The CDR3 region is CASSKRGRGDSGELFF.

This chain's CDR3 is CSVVLLAMSPSTDTQYF. The chain recombines TRBV29-1 with TRBJ2-3; the TCRdb call, TRBD2, lacks DNA for checking. This CDR3 is 17 amino acids long. Germline CDR1 and CDR2: SQVTM and ANQGSEA.

The CDR3 sequence is CASSVGLAGAFSSYNEQFF. This chain uses TRBV9 with TRBJ2-1; the TRBD2 assignment by TCRdb is unverifiable without DNA. Germline V gene lookup returns CDR1 SGDLS and CDR2 YYNGEE. This CDR3 has 19 residues.

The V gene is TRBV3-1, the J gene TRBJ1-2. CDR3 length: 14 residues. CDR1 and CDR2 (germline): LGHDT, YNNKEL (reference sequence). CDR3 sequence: CASSPTRLNYGYTF.

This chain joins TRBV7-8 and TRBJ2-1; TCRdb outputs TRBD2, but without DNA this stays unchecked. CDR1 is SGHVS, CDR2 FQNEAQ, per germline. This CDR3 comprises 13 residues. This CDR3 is CASRLAGGNEQFF.

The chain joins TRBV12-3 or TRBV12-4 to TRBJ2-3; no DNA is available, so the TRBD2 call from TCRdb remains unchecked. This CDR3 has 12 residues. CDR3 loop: CASSLRVSTQYF.

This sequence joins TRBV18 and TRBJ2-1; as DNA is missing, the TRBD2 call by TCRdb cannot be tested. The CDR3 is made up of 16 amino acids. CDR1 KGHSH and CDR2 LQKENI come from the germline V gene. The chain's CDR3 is CASSPPTAGRYNEQFF.

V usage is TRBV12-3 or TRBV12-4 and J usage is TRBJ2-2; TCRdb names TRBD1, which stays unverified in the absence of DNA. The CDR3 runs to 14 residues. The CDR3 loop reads CASSLTSRAGELFF.

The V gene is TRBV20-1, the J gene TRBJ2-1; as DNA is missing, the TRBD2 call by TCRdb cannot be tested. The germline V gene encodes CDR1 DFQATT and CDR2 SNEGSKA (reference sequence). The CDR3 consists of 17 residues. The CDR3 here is CSARVWRAVASYNEQFF.

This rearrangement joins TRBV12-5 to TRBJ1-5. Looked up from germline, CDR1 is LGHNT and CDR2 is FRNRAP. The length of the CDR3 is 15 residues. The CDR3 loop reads CASGLTDYSNQPQHF.

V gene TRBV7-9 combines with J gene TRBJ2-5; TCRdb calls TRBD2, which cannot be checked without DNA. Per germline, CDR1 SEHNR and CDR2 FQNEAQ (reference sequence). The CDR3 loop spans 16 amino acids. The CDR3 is CASSLTGGGRGETQYF.

The CDR3 loop is CASSLWGAEEDTGELFF. The chain joins TRBV27 to TRBJ2-2; the TRBD2 assignment by TCRdb is unverifiable without DNA. There are 17 residues in the CDR3. The germline V gene has CDR1 MNHEY and CDR2 SMNVEV (reference sequence).

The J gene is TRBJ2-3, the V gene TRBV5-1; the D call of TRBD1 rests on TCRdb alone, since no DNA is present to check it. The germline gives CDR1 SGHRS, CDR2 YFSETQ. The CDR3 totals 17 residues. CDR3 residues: CASSLSAGGAGTDTQYF.

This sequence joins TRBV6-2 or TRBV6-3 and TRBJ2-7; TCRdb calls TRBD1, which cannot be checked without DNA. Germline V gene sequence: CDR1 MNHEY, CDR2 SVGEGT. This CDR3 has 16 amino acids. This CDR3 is CASSPPTGMGPYEQYF.

The CDR3 protein is CASSLSTNQETQYF. The chain has TRBV5-6 and TRBJ2-5; TCRdb outputs TRBD2, but without DNA this stays unchecked. This CDR3 has 14 amino acids. Looked up from germline, CDR1 is SGHDT and CDR2 is YYEEEE.

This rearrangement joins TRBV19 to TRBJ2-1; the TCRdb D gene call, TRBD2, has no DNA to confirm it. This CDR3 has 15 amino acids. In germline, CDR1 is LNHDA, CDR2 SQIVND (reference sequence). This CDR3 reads CASSRGPGGGNEQFF.

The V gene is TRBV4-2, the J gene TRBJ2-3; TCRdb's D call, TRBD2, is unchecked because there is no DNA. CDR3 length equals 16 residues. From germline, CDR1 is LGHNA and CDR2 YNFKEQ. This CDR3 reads CASSQAAGSGADTQYF.

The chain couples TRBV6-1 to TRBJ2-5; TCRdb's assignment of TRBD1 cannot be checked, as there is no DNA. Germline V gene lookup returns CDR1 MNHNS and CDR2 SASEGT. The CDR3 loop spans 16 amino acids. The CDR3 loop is CASSDIRTPRAETQYF.

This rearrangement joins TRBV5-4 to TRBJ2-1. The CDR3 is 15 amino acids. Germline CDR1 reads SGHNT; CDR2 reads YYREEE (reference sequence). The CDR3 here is CASSLGAGGLNEQFF.